Listed here are 4 T cell receptor beta chains from one sample, sequenced in a study of blood T cell repertoires in COVID-19. Using immunoSEQ multiplex PCR, the repertoire was profiled, and TCRdb retains in-frame clones only, with some absent. The sample contains about 140,000 clones, over 80% of which appear only once. The sequenced sample was peripheral blood. The receptors originated from a human donor in a cohort sampled during active COVID-19.

The chain couples TRBV3-1 (or the pseudogene TRBV3-2) to TRBJ2-4; D not certain. The length of the CDR3 is 14 residues. Germline V gene lookup returns CDR1 LGHDT and CDR2 YNNKEL (reference sequence). V shed 2 bases and J shed 0 bases, with 5 bases lying between them. The CDR3 spells CASSQLPAKNIQYF. In DNA form, the CDR3 reads TGTGCCAGCAGCCAACTTCCAGCCAAAAACATTCAGTACTTC.

This clone has a handful of counts. Other DNA sequences in the same sample also yield this CDR3. The gene calls are TRBV12-3 or TRBV12-4 and TRBJ1-2, with TRBD1 as a possible D gene (6 bases). The CDR3 runs to 13 residues. V shed 1 base and J shed 6 bases, with 9 bases lying between them. In DNA, the CDR3 is TGTGCCAGCAGTTTAGGAGGGGGGGATGGCTACACCTTC. The encoded protein is CASSLGGGDGYTF.

The gene calls are TRBV2 and TRBJ2-5, with a possible D match to TRBD2 (6 bases). This CDR3 comprises 12 residues. Trimming removed 8 bases from V and 3 bases from J, with 10 bases in between. Germline loops: CDR1 SNHLY, CDR2 FYNNEI. CDR3 protein: CASGDFEETQYF. Here the CDR3 DNA reads TGTGCCAGCGGGGACTTCGAAGAGACCCAGTACTTC.

V usage is TRBV5-1 and J usage is TRBJ2-4, with unresolved D. CDR3 length: 16 amino acids. Trimming cost V 0 bases and J 6 bases, with 16 bases left between them. Germline CDR1 SGHRS, CDR2 YFSETQ. CDR3 bases: TGCGCCAGCAGCTTGGATCCGAGAACTCAATTAAACATTCAGTACTTC. Translating it yields CASSLDPRTQLNIQYF. The full variable domain, its missing parts supplied by reference TRBV5-1 and TRBJ2-4, is KAGVTQTPRYLIKTRGQQVTLSCSPISGHRSVSWYQQTPGQGLQFLFEYFSETQRNKGNFPGRFSGRQFSNSRSEMNVSTLELGDSALYLCASSLDPRTQLNIQYFGAGTRLSVL.